Each of the 27 T cell receptor beta chains below was sequenced from the same sample in a study of T-cell reconstitution after alpha-beta-depleted transplantation in children. The TCRbeta library incorporated unique molecular identifiers. TCRdb re-called the PCR reads through MiXCR, storing one row per CDR3 protein. The sample gives 25,000 to 30,000 distinct CDR3 sequences, roughly 6% of which show up once; 5.5% to 7% is in the top ten. Sequencing used PBMCs, mostly from graft donor cells, obtained 180 days after TCRalphabeta/CD19-depleted stem cell transplant. The receptor source for this set is a male patient between 10 and 17 years old who had a stem cell transplant for acute myeloid leukemia, so the T cells may come from the graft donor.

This clonotype was seen ten or more times. V gene TRBV7-6 combines with J gene TRBJ2-1; TRBD2 agrees at 8 bases. V lost 1 base to trimming and J lost 7 bases; unmatched junction nucleotides: 12. Germline V gene lookup returns CDR1 SGHVS and CDR2 FNYEAQ. CDR3 length equals 17 residues. CDR3 residues: CASSLGHEPGGWNEQFF. DNA for the CDR3: TGTGCCAGCAGCTTAGGGCACGAACCGGGGGGGTGGAATGAGCAGTTCTTC.

This clonotype was found many times. A much larger clone is a single base away; this may be a read error. The chain employs TRBV4-3 and TRBJ2-1; the D gene is possibly TRBD1 (6 bases). CDR1 is LGHNA and CDR2 is YSLEER in the germline V gene. CDR3 length: 17 residues. CDR3: CASSLLYGDTSYNEHFF. The CDR3 coding sequence is TGCGCCAGCAGCCTCTTATACGGGGACACCTCCTACAATGAGCATTTCTTC.

The sample holds many counts of this clonotype. V usage is TRBV18 and J usage is TRBJ2-7; D is ambiguous. The CDR3 length is 14 residues. Germline V gene sequence: CDR1 KGHSH, CDR2 LQKENI. The germline V and J ends were trimmed by 6 bases and 0 bases, with 12 bases remaining between them. CDR3 nucleotide sequence: TGTGCCAGCTCGGCAGGCATGAGCTCCTACGAGCAGTACTTC. The encoded protein is CASSAGMSSYEQYF.

This clonotype has ten or more counts. The chain is built from TRBV4-3 and TRBJ1-2; 8 bases fit TRBD1. Germline CDR1 and CDR2: LGHNA and YSLEER. V lost 0 bases and J lost 8; bases outside the gene matches: 8. There are 15 residues in the CDR3. The DNA for the CDR3 is TGCGCCAGCAGCCAAGAGGACAGGGATGTAGGGGGCTACACCTTC. Encoded protein: CASSQEDRDVGGYTF.

This clonotype was seen many times. The genes are TRBV11-3 and TRBJ2-3, with 14 bases identical to TRBD2. With 5 bases clipped from V and 2 bases from J, the junction kept 6 bases outside the gene matches. The CDR3 length is 17 residues. Germline CDR1 SGHNT, CDR2 YENEEA. CDR3 sequence: CASSRGLAGAYTDTQYF. CDR3 in DNA: TGTGCCAGCAGCAGGGGACTAGCGGGGGCCTACACAGATACGCAGTATTTT.

This clonotype was counted at least ten times. The chain couples TRBV10-3 to TRBJ2-1; 10 positions agree with TRBD2. CDR3 length: 18 residues. CDR1 ENHRY and CDR2 SYGVKD come from the germline V gene. V lost 0 bases and J lost 5; bases outside the gene matches: 10. The CDR3 bases are TGTGCCATCAGTGAGTCCCCCCTGGGACTAGCGACAAACAATGAGCAGTTCTTC. Translating gives CAISESPLGLATNNEQFF.

The gene calls are TRBV4-3 and TRBJ2-5; D remains unclear. Trimming left V 5 bases short and J 0 bases short, with 10 bases between. The CDR3 runs to 14 residues. CDR1 and CDR2 (germline): LGHNA, YSLEER. Here the CDR3 reads CASSSRWYQETQYF. DNA for the CDR3: TGCGCCAGCAGCTCTCGTTGGTACCAAGAGACCCAGTACTTC.

There are many counts of this clonotype. The rearrangement joins TRBV27 to TRBJ2-4; maybe TRBD2 (6 bases). The germline gives CDR1 MNHEY, CDR2 SMNVEV (reference sequence). This CDR3 comprises 13 residues. V was cut by 2 bases and J by 6 bases, with 8 bases left in between. CDR3 bases: TGTGCCAGCAGTTTAGGGGGGAGAAACATTCAGTACTTC. It specifies CASSLGGRNIQYF.

With respect to this clonotype: Because the CDR3's place on the DNA is in doubt, the DNA is left out and the CDR3 is given as listed by TCRdb. The J gene is TRBJ2-2, the V gene TRBV2. A total of 17 residues make up the CDR3, ends included. Germline loops: CDR1 SNHLY, CDR2 FYNNEI. The CDR3 region is CASSSPGLRSTGELFFF.

This clonotype has a count of ten or more. CDR3 bases: TGTGCCAGCACCCCGTCGGGGGGGAGGAAAGAGACCCAGTACTTC. This sequence encodes CASTPSGGRKETQYF. The chain has TRBV4-2 and TRBJ2-5, with 8 bases identical to TRBD2. With 7 bases clipped from V and 3 bases from J, the junction kept 10 bases outside the gene matches. The CDR3 extends over 15 amino acids. Per the germline V gene, CDR1 is LGHNA and CDR2 is YNFKEQ.

This clonotype has a count of ten or more. V gene TRBV7-8 combines with J gene TRBJ2-7, with 10 bases matching TRBD2. Per the germline V gene, CDR1 is SGHVS and CDR2 is FQNEAQ. The junction had 10 bases not matched to a gene; V was cut back by 4 bases and J by 4 bases. The CDR3 extends over 16 amino acids. The CDR3 bases are TGTGCCAGCAGCTCAAGTCGTACTAGCGGGAAATACGAGCAGTACTTC. The encoded protein is CASSSSRTSGKYEQYF.

This clonotype was counted many times. This chain uses TRBV28 with TRBJ2-1, with 7 bases fitting TRBD2. This CDR3 has 17 amino acids. With 6 bases clipped from V and 7 bases from J, the junction kept 18 bases outside the gene matches. The germline V gene encodes CDR1 MDHEN and CDR2 SYDVKM. In DNA form, the CDR3 reads TGTGCCAGCAGACAACCCAGACTAGCCTCAATTAGTAATGAGCAGTTCTTC. Residues: CASRQPRLASISNEQFF.

The rearrangement joins TRBV20-1 to TRBJ2-1, with 14 nucleotides matching TRBD2. The CDR3 has 19 amino acids. Germline assignment: CDR1 DFQATT and CDR2 SNEGSKA (reference sequence). J lost 6 bases, V lost 4 bases, and 17 bases had no gene match. The DNA for the CDR3 is TGCAGTGCTAAGCAGTCGGGACTAGCGGGAGATCCTAAGGGCAATGAGCAGTTCTTC. Residues: CSAKQSGLAGDPKGNEQFF.

This clonotype came up many times. The chain employs TRBV11-2 and TRBJ2-1, with D possibly being TRBD2 (6 bases). The V end lost 1 base, the J end lost 4 bases, and 11 bases lay between the germline ends. The germline V gene encodes CDR1 SGHAT and CDR2 FQNNGV. The CDR3 runs 15 residues. The CDR3 nucleotides are TGTGCCAGCAGCTTAGTCGGACTATCATACAATGAGCAGTTCTTC. Protein: CASSLVGLSYNEQFF.

The chain couples TRBV7-6 to TRBJ1-1, with 7 nucleotides matching TRBD1. The germline CDR1 and CDR2 sequences are SGHVS and FNYEAQ. V shed 5 bases, J shed 4 bases, and the junction held 10 bases outside the gene matches. CDR3 size: 15 residues. CDR3 sequence (DNA): TGTGCCAGCAGCCGGGTTACAGGGGAGGGCACTGAAGCTTTCTTT. Its protein product is CASSRVTGEGTEAFF.

In its sample, this clonotype was seen many times. The rearrangement joins TRBV5-1 to TRBJ2-5; the D gene is possibly TRBD2 (5 bases). The CDR3 extends over 18 amino acids. Germline V gene lookup returns CDR1 SGHRS and CDR2 YFSETQ. Between the trimmed V and J ends, which lost 1 base and 8 bases, there was a span of 27 bases. The CDR3 bases are TGCGCCAGCAGCTTGAGGGTTGGATACGGCCGAAACACGGGAACCCAGTACTTC. The encoded protein is CASSLRVGYGRNTGTQYF.

This clonotype was found many times. J is TRBJ1-5 and V is TRBV12-3 or TRBV12-4; D might be TRBD1 (5 bases). There are 14 residues in the CDR3. V lost 6 bases to trimming and J lost 7 bases, with 16 bases between them. The CDR3 sequence: CASSPGYTGQPQHF. The CDR3 DNA reads TGTGCCAGCAGCCCAGGGTATACGGGACAGCCCCAGCATTTT.

This clonotype was recorded many times. This chain links TRBV12-3 or TRBV12-4 with TRBJ1-2, with D possibly being TRBD1 (6 bases). Trimming took off 1 base at V and 4 bases at J, with 13 bases between the two ends. This CDR3 comprises 15 residues. DNA for the CDR3: TGTGCCAGCAGTTTAGAGGGGGGGCTTGGCTATGGCTACACCTTC. This encodes CASSLEGGLGYGYTF.

This clonotype was recorded at least ten times. This chain joins TRBV20-1 and TRBJ2-1; TRBD1 or TRBD2 may be the D gene (5 bases each). Between the trimmed V and J ends, which lost 2 bases and 12 bases, there was a span of 14 bases. Germline lookup yields CDR1 DFQATT and CDR2 SNEGSKA (reference sequence). This CDR3 comprises 12 residues. CDR3 bases: TGCAGTGCTAGACCGAGGGGTCGGACGCAGTTCTTC. It yields the protein CSARPRGRTQFF.

This clonotype appeared many times. This chain joins TRBV28 and TRBJ2-5; TRBD2 matches 10 bases. The germline gives CDR1 MDHEN, CDR2 SYDVKM. The junction had 4 bases not matched to a gene; V was cut back by 4 bases and J by 2 bases. The CDR3 covers 15 residues. CDR3 DNA sequence: TGTGCCAGCAGTTCTAGCGGGAGCGGACAAGAGACCCAGTACTTC. Translated: CASSSSGSGQETQYF.

This clonotype was detected many times. The rearrangement joins TRBV20-1 to TRBJ2-2; no firm D call. Germline V gene data show CDR1 as DFQATT and CDR2 as SNEGSKA (reference sequence). The ends were cut back, 3 bases at V and 1 base at J, with 12 bases in the middle. The CDR3 spans 15 residues. The CDR3 is CSASLPGLNTGELFF. The CDR3 DNA reads TGCAGTGCTAGTCTTCCCGGTTTGAACACCGGGGAGCTGTTTTTT.

This clonotype was detected many times. The J gene is TRBJ1-2, the V gene TRBV5-1; D gene uncertain. CDR1 SGHRS and CDR2 YFSETQ come from the germline V gene. The V end was cut by 4 bases, the J end by 0 bases, with 19 bases between. The length of the CDR3 is 17 residues. The CDR3: CASSPLAPGPANYGYTF. In DNA form, the CDR3 reads TGCGCCAGCAGCCCCCTCGCGCCCGGCCCAGCTAACTATGGCTACACCTTC.

The genes are TRBV20-1 and TRBJ2-3; 8 bases fit TRBD2. The CDR3 extends over 16 amino acids. The germline CDR1 and CDR2 sequences are DFQATT and SNEGSKA (reference sequence). CDR3 DNA: TGCTGCGCTAGAGGGCAGGCGGGGGGCCATGCAGATACGCAGTATTTT. This translates into CCARGQAGGHADTQYF.

This clonotype was detected many times. This sequence joins TRBV20-1 and TRBJ1-1, with D maybe TRBD1 (5 bases). CDR3 size: 12 residues. The ends were cut back, 5 bases at V and 4 bases at J, with 11 bases in the middle. The germline gives CDR1 DFQATT, CDR2 SNEGSKA (reference sequence). The CDR3 DNA follows: TGCAGTGCTCCCAGACAGTTCACTGAAGCTTTCTTT. Encoded protein: CSAPRQFTEAFF.

This clonotype was found many times. This chain uses TRBV5-6 with TRBJ2-7; 8 bases map to TRBD1. Germline lookup yields CDR1 SGHDT and CDR2 YYEEEE. The CDR3 spans 17 residues. V dropped 0 bases and J dropped 4; count of bases not matched to a gene: 12. CDR3 DNA sequence: TGTGCCAGCAGCTTGGGGCTAAGACAGGGGCTGCAGTACGAGCAGTACGTC. Amino acid sequence: CASSLGLRQGLQYEQYV.

At least ten counts were recorded for this clonotype. The rearrangement uses TRBV6-5 and TRBJ2-3; 9 positions match TRBD1. The CDR3 sequence is 18 residues long. The V and J ends lost 0 bases and 4 bases, in that order; junction bases with no gene match: 11. Germline-derived CDR1 and CDR2 are MNHEY and SVGAGI. Written as DNA, the CDR3 is TGTGCCAGCAGTTACTCGATTACAGGGGGCTTGGTAGCAGATACGCAGTATTTT. Residues: CASSYSITGGLVADTQYF.

This clonotype was counted many times. This rearrangement joins TRBV27 to TRBJ2-3; TRBD1 is a possible D gene (7 bases). This CDR3 contains 15 residues. The ends were cut back, 5 bases at V and 2 bases at J, with 14 bases in the middle. From germline, CDR1 is MNHEY and CDR2 SMNVEV (reference sequence). In DNA form, the CDR3 reads TGTGCCAGCAGTCAGGGGGGCGGGTACACAGATACGCAGTATTTT. It specifies CASSQGGGYTDTQYF.